The T cell receptor beta chain described here comes from a study of blood T cell repertoires in COVID-19 (dated by TCRdb to about 2020). Regarding the complete study: Samples from collaborators originated in the United States, Italy and Spain and spanned both the acute and convalescent phases of COVID-19. Samples were obtained from the ongoing ImmuneRACE study (first 160 participants) and from over a thousand subjects provided by 6 global collaborators. The material from the prospective study consisted of cDNA or gDNA derived from T cells, B-cell-depleted T cells, or PBMCs. The sample metadata nearly always contained a de-identified subject ID, COVID-19 status, age in years and sex. Deeply sampled blood TCRbeta repertoires from subjects exposed to, actively infected with, or recovered from COVID-19 were included in the dataset. HLA class I and class II types, where available, came from metadata supplied by the sample provider rather than from assay-based typing. A freely available public database, intended as a resource for researchers studying the immune response to SARS-CoV-2, is where the repertoires were released. Beyond this particular receptor, the publication reports: How much clinical and demographic metadata was included differed by source and by participant, and the metadata was provided uncurated.

TCRbeta CDR3 regions were amplified from genomic DNA using the immunoSEQ Assay, a bias-controlled multiplex PCR. On the study's bioinformatics: The number of nucleated cells in each sample was estimated from the amplification of reference gene primers within the assay. To quantify the absolute abundance of each unique TCRbeta CDR3 rearrangement, sequence reads were collapsed and filtered. For each sample, productive Simpson clonality was calculated by taking the square root of Simpson's diversity index across productive rearrangements. TCRdb took this table from immuneACCESS and kept in-frame rearrangements with V and J called. Such tables lack part of the clones; where checked against another copy, unresolved V genes explain under half of the gap, and the rest is unexplained. Clone size and the V and J calls come from that table; the DNA yielded D and trimming. The sample includes under 200,000 clones, with around 82% observed a single time. Approximately 9.4% of the sample belongs to the ten largest clones.

Taken from the germline V gene, the CDR1 and CDR2 loops are SGDLS and YYNGEE. Relative to germline, V is 1 base shorter and J is 8 bases shorter, with 12 bases between their ends. Its CDR3 holds 13 amino acids, cysteine through phenylalanine. Of all the DNA, just the CDR3 is kept, 39 bases in frame from base 1. With respect to this clone: Its recognized antigen is unknown. No base quality values were provided; no much bigger clone lies one nucleotide off.

Whole blood was collected in K2EDTA tubes by collaborating institutions according to the institutions' own protocols. For TCRbeta analysis, collaborators shipped samples as frozen whole blood, isolated PBMCs, or DNA extracted from either of those sample types. The chain couples TRBV9 to TRBJ1-2, with the D segment identity uncertain. The receptor was derived from an elderly woman with acute or convalescent COVID-19. The sequenced material came from peripheral blood. The CDR3 has the sequence CASSVTGNNGYTF. Read as DNA, the sequence is TGTGCCAGCAGCGTAACCGGGAACAACGGCTACACCTTC.